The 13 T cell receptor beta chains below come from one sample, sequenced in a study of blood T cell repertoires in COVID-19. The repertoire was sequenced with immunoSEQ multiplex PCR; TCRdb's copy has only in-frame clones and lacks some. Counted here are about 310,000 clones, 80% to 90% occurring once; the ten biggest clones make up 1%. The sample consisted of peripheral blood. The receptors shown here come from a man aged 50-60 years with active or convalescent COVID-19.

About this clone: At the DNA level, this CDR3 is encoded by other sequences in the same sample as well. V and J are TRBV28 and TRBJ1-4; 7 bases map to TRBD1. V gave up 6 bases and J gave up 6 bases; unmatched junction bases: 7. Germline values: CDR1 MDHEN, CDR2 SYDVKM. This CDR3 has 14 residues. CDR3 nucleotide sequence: TGTGCCAGCAGCTCCGGGACAGAGGATGAAAAACTGTTTTTT. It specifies CASSSGTEDEKLFF.

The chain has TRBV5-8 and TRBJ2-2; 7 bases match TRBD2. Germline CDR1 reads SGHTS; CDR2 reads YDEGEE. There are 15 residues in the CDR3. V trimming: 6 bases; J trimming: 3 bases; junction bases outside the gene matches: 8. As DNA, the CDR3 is TGTGCCAGCATCCTGCGGGACTACCACACCGGGGAGCTGTTTTTT. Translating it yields CASILRDYHTGELFF.

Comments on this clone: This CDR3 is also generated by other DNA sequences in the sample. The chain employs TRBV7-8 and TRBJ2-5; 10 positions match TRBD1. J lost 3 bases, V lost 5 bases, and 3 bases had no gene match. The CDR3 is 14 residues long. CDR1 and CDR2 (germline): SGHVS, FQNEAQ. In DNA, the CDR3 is TGTGCCAGCAGCCCTGGACAGGGGGAAGAGACCCAGTACTTC. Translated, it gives CASSPGQGEETQYF.

CDR3 DNA sequence: TGTGCCAGTACATACGGACAGCTAGCCACCGGGGAGCTGTTTTTT. As protein: CASTYGQLATGELFF. The chain joins TRBV19 to TRBJ2-2; weak D call: TRBD1 (6 bases). The CDR3 is 15 residues long. Deletions cut 7 bases from V and 4 bases from J, with 16 bases between. Germline V gene sequence: CDR1 LNHDA, CDR2 SQIVND (reference sequence). The full variable domain, in which reference TRBV19 and TRBJ2-2 provide the parts outside the CDR3, is DGGITQSPKYLFRKEGQNVTLSCEQNLNHDAMYWYRQDPGQGLRLIYYSQIVNDFQKGDIAEGYSVSREKKESFPLTVTSAQKNPTAFYLCASTYGQLATGELFFGEGSRLTVL.

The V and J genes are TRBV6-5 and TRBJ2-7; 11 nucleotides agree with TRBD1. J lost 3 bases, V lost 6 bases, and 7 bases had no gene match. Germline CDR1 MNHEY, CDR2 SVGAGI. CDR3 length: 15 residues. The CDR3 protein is CASRPGTGGVYEQYF. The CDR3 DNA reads TGTGCCAGCAGACCAGGGACAGGGGGTGTCTACGAGCAGTACTTC.

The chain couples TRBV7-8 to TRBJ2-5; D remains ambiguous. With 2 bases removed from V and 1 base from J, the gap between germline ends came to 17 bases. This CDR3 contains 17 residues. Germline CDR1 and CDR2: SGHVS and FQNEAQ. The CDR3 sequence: CASSLPRRLRPQETQYF. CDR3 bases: TGTGCCAGCAGCTTACCTCGACGACTCCGGCCCCAAGAGACCCAGTACTTC.

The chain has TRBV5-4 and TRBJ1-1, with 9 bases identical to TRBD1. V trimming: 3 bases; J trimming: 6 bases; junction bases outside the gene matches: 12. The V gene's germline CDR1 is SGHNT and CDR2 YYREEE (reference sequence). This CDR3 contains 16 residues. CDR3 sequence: CASSWGTSGTGSEAFF. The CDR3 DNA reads TGTGCCAGCAGCTGGGGGACCTCCGGGACAGGGTCTGAAGCTTTCTTT.

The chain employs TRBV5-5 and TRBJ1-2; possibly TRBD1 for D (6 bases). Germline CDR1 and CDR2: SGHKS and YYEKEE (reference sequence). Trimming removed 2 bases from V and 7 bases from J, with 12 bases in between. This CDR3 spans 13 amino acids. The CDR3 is CASSLRDKGGYTF. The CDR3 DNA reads TGTGCCAGCAGCTTACGGGACAAGGGTGGCTACACCTTC.

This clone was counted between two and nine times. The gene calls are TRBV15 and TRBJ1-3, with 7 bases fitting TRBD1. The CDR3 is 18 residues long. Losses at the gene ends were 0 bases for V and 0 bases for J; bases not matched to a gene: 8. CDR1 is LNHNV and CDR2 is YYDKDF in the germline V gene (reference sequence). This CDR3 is CATSRDYPGQSSGNTIYF. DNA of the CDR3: TGTGCCACCAGCAGAGATTACCCGGGACAGAGCTCTGGAAACACCATATATTTT.

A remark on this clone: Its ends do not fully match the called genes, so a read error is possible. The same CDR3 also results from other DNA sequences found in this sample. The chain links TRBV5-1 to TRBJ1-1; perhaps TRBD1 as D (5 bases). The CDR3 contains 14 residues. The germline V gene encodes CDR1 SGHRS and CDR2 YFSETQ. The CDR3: CASSVGRENTEAFF. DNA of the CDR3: TGCGCCAGCAGCGTGGGACGGGAGAACACTGAGGCTTTCTTT.

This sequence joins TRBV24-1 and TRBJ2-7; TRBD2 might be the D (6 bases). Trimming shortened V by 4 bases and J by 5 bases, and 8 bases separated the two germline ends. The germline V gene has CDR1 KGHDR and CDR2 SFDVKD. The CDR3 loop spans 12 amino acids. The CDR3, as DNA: TGTGCCACCAGTGAATGGGGGGACGAGCAGTACTTC. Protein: CATSEWGDEQYF.

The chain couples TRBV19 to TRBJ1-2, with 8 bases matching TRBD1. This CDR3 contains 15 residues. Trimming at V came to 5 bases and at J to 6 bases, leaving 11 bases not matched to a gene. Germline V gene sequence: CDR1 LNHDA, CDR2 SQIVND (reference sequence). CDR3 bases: TGTGCCAGTAGTCCGGGACAGGCGATACGTAATGGCTACACCTTC. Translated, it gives CASSPGQAIRNGYTF.

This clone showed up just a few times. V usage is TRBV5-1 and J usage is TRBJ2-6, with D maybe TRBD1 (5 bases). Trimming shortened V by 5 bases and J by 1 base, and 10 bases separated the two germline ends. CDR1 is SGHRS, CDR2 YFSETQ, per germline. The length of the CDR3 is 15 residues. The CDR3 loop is CASSYRPSGANVLTF. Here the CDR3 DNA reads TGCGCCAGCAGTTACAGGCCGTCTGGGGCCAACGTCCTGACTTTC.